A single sample is the source of the 20 T cell receptor beta chains below, sequenced in a study of neoadjuvant anti-PD-1 for oral cavity cancer. The time point: after neoadjuvant nivolumab, at surgical resection. Libraries were prepared by immunoSEQ multiplex PCR; TCRdb keeps only in-frame clonotypes and omits some of them. Found here are some 22,000 clones, about 26% of them singletons; the top ten hold about 15%. Specimen: tumor tissue, collected after nivolumab (anti-PD-1) treatment. The receptor source for this set is a person aged 35-79 years with oral cavity squamous cell carcinoma.

The chain couples TRBV12-5 to TRBJ1-1; D is unresolved. Germline CDR1 LGHNT, CDR2 FRNRAP. Trimming pared 0 bases from V and 0 bases from J, leaving 2 bases between. CDR3 length: 13 amino acids. Here the CDR3 reads CASGLVVNTEAFF. The CDR3 DNA reads as TGTGCTAGTGGTTTGGTTGTGAACACTGAAGCTTTCTTT.

The chain recombines TRBV2 with TRBJ1-3, with TRBD1 matching 9 bases. Germline V lookup: CDR1 SNHLY, CDR2 FYNNEI. The CDR3 totals 12 residues. V lost 8 bases to trimming and J lost 8 bases; unmatched junction nucleotides: 4. CDR3 residues: CASQDRGDTIYF. CDR3 nucleotide sequence: TGTGCCAGCCAGGACAGGGGAGACACCATATATTTT.

The sample holds many counts of this clone. This chain connects TRBV30 to TRBJ1-5; D gene unclear. CDR3 length: 15 residues. V lost 3 bases and J lost 4, with 16 bases in between. Looked up from germline, CDR1 is GTSNPN and CDR2 is SVGIG (reference sequence). CDR3 protein: CAWRKDPTPNQPQHF. In nucleotides, the CDR3 is TGTGCCTGGAGAAAGGACCCGACCCCGAATCAGCCCCAGCATTTT.

This sequence joins TRBV19 and TRBJ1-5; D not certain. From germline, CDR1 is LNHDA and CDR2 SQIVND (reference sequence). Trimming shortened V by 4 bases and J by 4 bases, and 11 bases separated the two germline ends. This CDR3 region has 14 residues. DNA for the CDR3: TGTGCCAGTAGTAGGTATGAGGCAAATCAGCCCCAGCATTTT. Translation: CASSRYEANQPQHF.

This clone has a handful of counts. The chain is built from TRBV2 and TRBJ1-2; D is undetermined. V dropped 8 bases and J dropped 8 bases, with 12 bases sitting between them. Germline CDR1 SNHLY, CDR2 FYNNEI. The CDR3 loop spans 11 amino acids. CDR3 protein: CASLRSRGYTF. DNA of the CDR3: TGTGCCAGCCTCAGATCTAGAGGCTACACCTTC.

This clone was found a few times. J is TRBJ2-2 and V is TRBV6-4; D is undetermined. The CDR3 covers 15 residues. Trimming removed 1 base from V and 2 bases from J, with 8 bases in between. The V gene's germline CDR1 is MRHNA and CDR2 SNTAGT. The CDR3 DNA sequence: TGTGCCAGCAGTGACTTGGAAGGAAACACCGGGGAGCTGTTTTTT. It is translated as CASSDLEGNTGELFF.

This clone ranks as large. The genes are TRBV6-6 and TRBJ2-7; D ambiguous. Trimming took off 6 bases at V and 3 bases at J, with 6 bases between the two ends. CDR3 length: 11 residues. Germline values: CDR1 MNHNY, CDR2 SVGAGI (reference sequence). The CDR3 nucleotides read TGTGCCAGCAGCCAAAACTACGAGCAGTACTTC. Amino acid sequence: CASSQNYEQYF.

This clone was detected only a few times. The chain recombines TRBV5-4 with TRBJ1-1; D is uncertain. The CDR3 covers 15 residues. The germline V and J ends were trimmed by 0 bases and 4 bases, with 13 bases remaining between them. Germline V gives CDR1 SGHNT, CDR2 YYREEE (reference sequence). CDR3 nucleotides: TGTGCCAGCAGCTTGGGGCCCACCTCGGCCACTGAAGCTTTCTTT. This gives the protein CASSLGPTSATEAFF.

The V and J genes are TRBV28 and TRBJ2-3; unclear D gene. CDR1 is MDHEN and CDR2 is SYDVKM in the germline V gene. V was shortened by 8 bases and J by 0 bases, with 12 bases between the two germline ends. This CDR3 has 14 residues. The CDR3: CASGVQPSTDTQYF. CDR3 nucleotide sequence: TGTGCCAGCGGCGTACAGCCTAGCACAGATACGCAGTATTTT.

The chain is built from TRBV5-1 and TRBJ1-2; 9 nucleotides align to TRBD1. J lost 6 bases, V lost 6 bases, and 9 bases had no gene match. In germline, CDR1 is SGHRS, CDR2 YFSETQ. The CDR3 is 14 residues long. The CDR3 nucleotides are TGCGCCAGCATGGTGGGACAGGGATCCGATGGCTACACCTTC. This codes for CASMVGQGSDGYTF.

The chain combines TRBV19 with TRBJ1-1; 11 bases are a match to TRBD1. From germline, CDR1 is LNHDA and CDR2 SQIVND (reference sequence). Trimming removed 5 bases from V and 2 bases from J; junction bases left unmatched: 4. The CDR3 loop spans 15 amino acids. The CDR3 DNA is TGTGCCAGTAGTCCGGGACAGGGGGGAAACACTGAAGCTTTCTTT. Protein sequence: CASSPGQGGNTEAFF.

The chain is built from TRBV6-1 and TRBJ1-1; D not resolved. From germline, CDR1 is MNHNS and CDR2 SASEGT. The CDR3 is 12 amino acids. Trimming took off 8 bases at V and 7 bases at J, with 14 bases between the two ends. This chain's CDR3 is CASEGNPHEAFF. The CDR3 coding sequence is TGTGCCAGCGAGGGAAACCCCCATGAAGCTTTCTTT.

This clone was found a few times. The V gene is TRBV11-2, the J gene TRBJ2-2, with D possibly called TRBD1 or TRBD2 (6 bases each). Looked up from germline, CDR1 is SGHAT and CDR2 is FQNNGV. The V and J ends lost 7 bases and 3 bases respectively, with 15 bases between them. The CDR3 covers 15 residues. The CDR3 nucleotides read TGTGCCAGCAACCCGGGGGCGCGGGACACCGGGGAGCTGTTTTTT. Encoded protein: CASNPGARDTGELFF.

V is TRBV16 and J is TRBJ2-7; 7 bases are shared with TRBD1. This CDR3 comprises 12 residues. V gave up 4 bases and J gave up 9 bases; unmatched junction bases: 6. CDR1 is KGHSY, CDR2 FQNENV, per germline. CDR3 loop: CASSPRQGLQYF. The CDR3, as DNA: TGTGCCAGCAGCCCCCGACAGGGTTTGCAGTACTTC.

In this sample, this clone turned up a few times. This chain's CDR3 is CASSPGFTGNTIYF. In DNA, the CDR3 is TGTGCCAGCAGTCCGGGATTCACTGGAAACACCATATATTTT. The rearrangement links TRBV6-5 to TRBJ1-3; no clear D. This CDR3 region has 14 residues. Trimming cost V 5 bases and J 2 bases, with 10 bases left between them. Germline CDR1 MNHEY, CDR2 SVGAGI.

The J gene is TRBJ1-2, the V gene TRBV7-9, with 7 bases fitting TRBD1. V lost 5 bases to trimming and J lost 7 bases; unmatched junction nucleotides: 13. The germline CDR1 and CDR2 sequences are SEHNR and FQNEAQ (reference sequence). CDR3 length: 15 residues. The CDR3 nucleotides read TGTGCCAGCAGCCCGGGAGGGACAGTGGAGTTTGGCTACACCTTC. Residues: CASSPGGTVEFGYTF.

The chain recombines TRBV7-2 with TRBJ1-3, with D perhaps matching TRBD1 (6 bases). Germline CDR1 SGHTA, CDR2 FQGNSA. This CDR3 comprises 14 residues. Trimming shortened V by 5 bases and J by 4 bases, and 12 bases separated the two germline ends. DNA of the CDR3: TGTGCCAGCAGCAAGACAGGCTACGGAAACACCATATATTTT. Residues: CASSKTGYGNTIYF.

This clone was seen more than once but under ten times. The chain joins TRBV7-9 to TRBJ1-4, with D possibly matching TRBD1 (5 bases). Deletions cut 6 bases from V and 8 bases from J, with 22 bases between. The CDR3 is made up of 16 amino acids. Germline V gene sequence: CDR1 SEHNR, CDR2 FQNEAQ (reference sequence). The CDR3 sequence: CASRSRIDDRREKLFF. In DNA form, the CDR3 reads TGTGCCAGCAGGTCCAGGATTGATGACAGAAGGGAAAAACTGTTTTTT.

This chain links TRBV4-1 with TRBJ2-5; the D gene is possibly TRBD2 (5 bases). This CDR3 is 18 amino acids long. V was clipped by 2 bases and J by 2 bases, with 21 bases between them. CDR1 is MGHRA, CDR2 YSYEKL, per germline. The CDR3 DNA sequence: TGCGCCAGCAGCCAATCTCCCCAGTCGTTTGGGAGACAAGAGACCCAGTACTTC. Translated: CASSQSPQSFGRQETQYF.

This clone was recorded a few times. The chain uses TRBV27 and TRBJ2-1; 10 nucleotides match TRBD2. Germline CDR1 and CDR2: MNHEY and SMNVEV (reference sequence). There are 16 residues in the CDR3. V was clipped by 5 bases and J by 8 bases; unmatched bases: 12. DNA of the CDR3: TGTGCCAGCAGTCCCGAGACCGGGACTAGCGTACATGAGCAGTTCTTC. Protein: CASSPETGTSVHEQFF.